What follows are 17 T cell receptor beta chains derived from one specimen sequenced in a study of blood T cell repertoires in COVID-19. Here immunoSEQ multiplex PCR was the method, and the copy in TCRdb shows in-frame clones only, minus some. The repertoire holds some 170,000 clones, with 70% to 85% as singletons. Sequenced sample: PBMCs or T cells enriched from blood (not recorded which). The receptors were sampled from a woman between 45 and 60 years old who had recovered from COVID-19.

V gene TRBV21-1 combines with J gene TRBJ2-2; TRBD2 reflects the table's D call only, with no check against the DNA. TRBV21-1 corresponds to a pseudogene. The CDR3 loop spans 16 amino acids. The DNA for the CDR3 is TGTGCCAGCAGCAATGAGGGACTAGCGCACACCGGGGAGCTGTTTTTT. It codes for CASSNEGLAHTGELFF.

This clone was seen more than once but under ten times. This rearrangement joins TRBV14 to TRBJ2-1; the D is unclear. Looked up from germline, CDR1 is SGHDN and CDR2 is FVKESK. Trimming shortened V by 4 bases and J by 5 bases, and 12 bases separated the two germline ends. The CDR3 consists of 14 residues. The CDR3 region is CASSPFANNNEQFF. In DNA, the CDR3 is TGTGCCAGCAGCCCCTTTGCGAATAACAATGAGCAGTTCTTC.

V and J are TRBV28 and TRBJ1-1, with D maybe TRBD1 (5 bases). The ends were cut back, 8 bases at V and 0 bases at J, with 16 bases in the middle. Germline-derived CDR1 and CDR2 are MDHEN and SYDVKM. This CDR3 is built from 15 residues. CDR3 region: CASLRGGAMNTEAFF. CDR3 sequence (DNA): TGTGCCAGCCTCCGGGGAGGGGCGATGAACACTGAAGCTTTCTTT.

This clone was counted only a few times. V and J are TRBV29-1 and TRBJ1-1; the D is unclear. The V end was cut by 3 bases, the J end by 9 bases, with 14 bases between. The CDR3 consists of 12 residues. Germline V gene data show CDR1 as SQVTM and CDR2 as ANQGSEA. CDR3 sequence reads: CSVDRGREKAFF. The CDR3 DNA reads as TGCAGCGTTGATAGAGGGAGAGAGAAAGCTTTCTTT.

The chain couples TRBV4-3 to TRBJ2-1, with 9 bases lining up with TRBD2. The trim removed 2 bases at V and 4 bases at J, leaving 6 bases unmatched. The germline V gene encodes CDR1 LGHNA and CDR2 YSLEER. This CDR3 region has 16 residues. The CDR3 here is CASSQTLAGLYNEQFF. CDR3 DNA: TGCGCCAGCAGCCAAACTCTAGCGGGACTTTACAATGAGCAGTTCTTC.

The rearrangement joins TRBV9 to TRBJ2-1; TRBD2 agrees at 11 bases. CDR1 and CDR2 (germline): SGDLS, YYNGEE. This CDR3 has 17 amino acids. The ends lost 1 base at V and 6 bases at J; junction bases unmatched: 9. As DNA, the CDR3 is TGTGCCAGCAGCGTACAGTCGCTAGCGGGAGGCTCCAATGAGCAGTTCTTC. This translates into CASSVQSLAGGSNEQFF.

V is TRBV7-9 and J is TRBJ2-7, with D maybe TRBD2 (5 bases). V was shortened by 3 bases and J by 9 bases, with 27 bases between the two germline ends. This CDR3 spans 17 amino acids. Germline CDR1 SEHNR, CDR2 FQNEAQ (reference sequence). The CDR3 coding sequence is TGTGCCAGCAGCTTCCGCAGTTATGAACTTGGGAAGAGGGTGCAGTACTTC. Amino acids: CASSFRSYELGKRVQYF.

The rearrangement joins TRBV5-1 to TRBJ1-2; 7 bases align to TRBD1. The CDR3 totals 16 residues. Trimming cost V 4 bases and J 1 base; bases outside gene matches: 10. CDR1 is SGHRS and CDR2 is YFSETQ in the germline V gene. CDR3 sequence: CASSVGQVKVNYGYTF. CDR3 bases: TGCGCCAGCAGCGTAGGACAGGTCAAAGTTAACTATGGCTACACCTTC.

The chain has TRBV24-1 and TRBJ1-6; 7 positions agree with TRBD1. Germline V CDR1 and CDR2: KGHDR, SFDVKD. CDR3 length: 12 amino acids. Trimming cost V 5 bases and J 13 bases; bases outside gene matches: 4. The CDR3 reads CATSGAGGPLHF. The CDR3 region has the DNA TGTGCCACCAGTGGGGCAGGGGGTCCCCTCCACTTT.

The chain recombines TRBV4-3 with TRBJ2-7, with 11 nucleotides matching TRBD2. This CDR3 comprises 15 residues. CDR1 LGHNA and CDR2 YSLEER come from the germline V gene. V dropped 0 bases and J dropped 4; count of bases not matched to a gene: 2. CDR3 in amino acids: CASSQETSGSYEQYF. The CDR3 region has the DNA TGCGCCAGCAGCCAAGAAACTAGCGGGAGTTACGAGCAGTACTTC.

V usage is TRBV27 and J usage is TRBJ2-6, with D possibly matching TRBD2 (5 bases). Germline values: CDR1 MNHEY, CDR2 SMNVEV (reference sequence). The V gene lost 6 bases and the J gene lost 4 bases, with 13 bases spanning the gap. The CDR3 has 15 amino acids. Written as DNA, the CDR3 is TGTGCCAGCAGACCCGAGGGCGCCGGGGCCAACGTCCTGACTTTC. This encodes CASRPEGAGANVLTF.

This clone was picked up a small number of times. This sequence joins TRBV5-8 and TRBJ1-6; D is undetermined. Looked up from germline, CDR1 is SGHTS and CDR2 is YDEGEE. The V gene lost 2 bases and the J gene lost 7 bases, with 13 bases spanning the gap. The CDR3 is 15 amino acids. DNA for the CDR3: TGTGCCAGCAGCTTCTTTTCCGGAGGAAATTCACCCCTCCACTTT. The encoded protein is CASSFFSGGNSPLHF.

The chain couples TRBV9 to TRBJ1-2, with 9 bases lining up with TRBD1. The CDR3 runs 13 residues. V gave up 4 bases and J gave up 8 bases; unmatched junction bases: 6. The germline gives CDR1 SGDLS, CDR2 YYNGEE. The CDR3 sequence: CASSMGQGGGYTF. The CDR3 nucleotides are TGTGCCAGCAGCATGGGACAGGGTGGAGGCTACACCTTC.

This clone showed up many times. Written as DNA, the CDR3 is TGTGCCAGCAGCTACCTTAGCGGCTCTGGAAACACCATATATTTT. This gives the protein CASSYLSGSGNTIYF. The chain is built from TRBV6-6 and TRBJ1-3; D remains ambiguous. The CDR3 spans 15 residues. V was shortened by 6 bases and J by 0 bases, with 12 bases between the two germline ends. In germline, CDR1 is MNHNY, CDR2 SVGAGI (reference sequence).

The chain uses TRBV5-4 and TRBJ2-3; D gene uncertain. CDR3 length: 12 amino acids. CDR1 and CDR2 (germline): SGHNT, YYREEE (reference sequence). Trimming pared 2 bases from V and 6 bases from J, leaving 7 bases between. CDR3 residues: CASSLDSDTQYF. CDR3 DNA sequence: TGTGCCAGCAGCTTAGACTCGGATACGCAGTATTTT.

The chain links TRBV7-9 to TRBJ1-1, with D uncertain. This CDR3 has 16 residues. The germline V and J ends were trimmed by 6 bases and 0 bases, with 17 bases remaining between them. Germline CDR1 is SEHNR and CDR2 is FQNEAQ (reference sequence). The CDR3 spells CASRISGGVLNTEAFF. DNA of the CDR3: TGTGCCAGCAGGATATCAGGAGGAGTTCTGAACACTGAAGCTTTCTTT.

CDR3 nucleotides: TGTGCCAGCAGTTTTGCCCCCGGGACAGGGGGGCCTGGCTACACCTTC. Amino acid sequence: CASSFAPGTGGPGYTF. The chain recombines TRBV6-5 with TRBJ1-2, with 11 bases matching TRBD1. This CDR3 is built from 16 residues. After removal of 4 bases from V and 7 bases from J, the junction contained 11 bases not matched to a gene. CDR1 and CDR2 from the germline V gene are MNHEY and SVGAGI.